This is a list of T cell receptor beta chains from one sample in a study of Graves' ophthalmopathy and Graves' hyperthyroidism. TCRdb redid the calling of the multiplex PCR reads with MiXCR, one entry per CDR3 protein. The sample includes 600,000 to 950,000 distinct CDR3 sequences, about 44% of them seen just once. Sequencing input: peripheral blood. The receptor set was obtained from an adult man with Graves' ophthalmopathy. The CDR3 runs from the conserved cysteine through the conserved F or W. D genes are given only for firm matches. The listing skips clone size in some rows; elsewhere it reads once, few, many or a size class.

NA	many	TRBJ2-2	TRBV29-1	TGCAGCGTTGTGGGGGCTACCGGCACCGGGGAGCTGTTTTTT	CSVVGATGTGELFF
TRBD1	NA	TRBJ2-7	TRBV19	TGTGCCAGCAGCTTGGGGTTGACAGGGGGGACCTACGAGCAGTACTTC	CASSLGLTGGTYEQYF
NA	once	TRBJ1-2	TRBV25-1	TGTGCCAGCGCCTATAACTATGGCTACACCTTC	CASAYNYGYTF
NA	NA	TRBJ1-4	TRBV5-6	TGTGCCAGCAGCTTGTCGCGACAGTACTATGAAAAACTGTTTTTT	CASSLSRQYYEKLFF
NA	NA	TRBJ1-6	TRBV9	TGTGCCAGCAGCGTAGGTGGGGTCACCTATAATTCACCCCTCCACTTT	CASSVGGVTYNSPLHF
NA	NA	TRBJ1-1	TRBV5-1	TGCGCCAGCAGCTTAGTGTTGGCGGGAGGCACTGAAGCTTTCTTT	CASSLVLAGGTEAFF
NA	NA	TRBJ1-4	TRBV20-1	TGCAGTGCACCGCCGGGGCAGTCTAATGAAAAACTGTTTTTT	CSAPPGQSNEKLFF
NA	NA	TRBJ1-4	TRBV25-1	TGTGCCACCAGTGATCCAGGGGATGATGAAAAACTGTTTTTT	CATSDPGDDEKLFF
TRBD1	NA	TRBJ1-4	TRBV10-3	TGTGCCAGCAGTGCCGTCTCAGGGGGAAGAGAAAAACAGTTTTTT	CASSAVSGGREKQFF
NA	NA	TRBJ2-7	TRBV29-1	TGCAGCGTGACACGAATGTGGGACGGAAGCTCCTACGAGCAGTACTTC	CSVTRMWDGSSYEQYF
NA	few	TRBJ1-3	TRBV25-1	TGTGCCAGCAGTAAATGGGGGTTCTCTGGAAACACCATATATTTT	CASSKWGFSGNTIYF
NA	many	TRBJ1-4	TRBV15	TGTGCCACCAGCAGAGACAGGGGAGATGAAAAACTGTTTTTT	CATSRDRGDEKLFF
NA	few	TRBJ1-3	TRBV10-3	TGTGCCATCAGTGAGGGGGGGCGTTTGTCTGGAAACACCATATATTTT	CAISEGGRLSGNTIYF
NA	few	TRBJ1-2	TRBV7-9	TGTGCCAGCAGTTATCGGGCAGAGGACTACTATGGCTACACCTTC	CASSYRAEDYYGYTF
TRBD2	NA	TRBJ2-7	TRBV6-5	TGTGCCAGCAGCAGTAGCGGGGGGGTCGAGCAGTACTTC	CASSSSGGVEQYF
NA	NA	TRBJ1-6	TRBV25-1	TGTGCCAGCAGTGAATTGCACGGGGGTGACAATTCACCCCTCCACTTT	CASSELHGGDNSPLHF
TRBD1	NA	TRBJ2-7	TRBV6-2/TRBV6-3	TGTGCCAGCAGTTACAGGACAGGCGATCACTACGAGCAGTACTTC	CASSYRTGDHYEQYF
NA	few	TRBJ2-7	TRBV7-9	TGTGCCAGCAGCTTGGACGGGAGAGGGCCTGAGCAGTACTTC	CASSLDGRGPEQYF
NA	few	TRBJ2-5	TRBV2	TGTGCCAGCAGTCCCCCCCTACAAGAGACCCAGTACTTC	CASSPPLQETQYF
NA	few	TRBJ2-2	TRBV24-1	TGTGCCACCAGTGATCCGGACAGGAACACCGGGGAGCTGTTTTTT	CATSDPDRNTGELFF
NA	many	TRBJ2-7	TRBV29-1	TGCAGCGTTTCTGACACGGCCGCCTACGAGCAGTACTTC	CSVSDTAAYEQYF
TRBD1	few	TRBJ2-5	TRBV9	TGTGCCAGCAGCTTCGGTCCTATACGTAAGACAGGGTCCGGGGAGACCCAGTACTTC	CASSFGPIRKTGSGETQYF
NA	NA	TRBJ2-2	TRBV9	TGTGCCAGCAGCGCTCGGGCTCAACCGAACACCGGGGAGCTGTTTTTT	CASSARAQPNTGELFF
NA	few	TRBJ1-2	TRBV11-2	TGTGCCAGCAGACCAGGCTCGGTCTATGGCTACACCTTC	CASRPGSVYGYTF
NA	NA	TRBJ1-1	TRBV7-2	TGTGCCAGCAGCCAAGCTGTGAACACTGAAGCTTTCTTT	CASSQAVNTEAFF
TRBD1	NA	TRBJ1-1	TRBV29-1	TGCAGCGTCGGACAGGGAGCAGCTGAAGCTTTCTTT	CSVGQGAAEAFF
NA	NA	TRBJ1-1	TRBV20-1	TGCAGTGCAACCCCCTTGACCGGGACCGCGAACACTGAAGCTTTCTTT	CSATPLTGTANTEAFF
NA	many	TRBJ1-1	TRBV7-2	TGTGCCAGCAGCTACTGGACAGCTGCGCACCGTATGAACACTGAAGCTTTCTTT	CASSYWTAAHRMNTEAFF
NA	NA	TRBJ2-2	TRBV25-1	TGTGCCAGCAGCTTGGTCGGGACGCCACTGAGCACCGGGGAGCTGTTTTTT	CASSLVGTPLSTGELFF
TRBD1	NA	TRBJ1-4	TRBV9	TGTGCCAGCAGCGGAGCACAGGGGGCTTGGGGTGAAAAACTGTTTTTT	CASSGAQGAWGEKLFF
TRBD1	once	TRBJ1-4	TRBV12-3/TRBV12-4	TGTGCCAGCAGCGAAAGAGGAAGGGGGCGCGAAAAACTGTTTTTT	CASSERGRGREKLFF
NA	many	TRBJ2-7	TRBV19	TGTGCCAGTTCCTACCGGGGCCAAAACTACGAGCAGTACTTC	CASSYRGQNYEQYF
NA	many	TRBJ1-2	TRBV9	TGTGCCAGCAGCGTAGCTGGGGTTGATGGCTACACCTTC	CASSVAGVDGYTF
NA	NA	TRBJ2-5	TRBV20-1	TGCAGTGCTAGTCCGGGGGAAGAGACCCAGTACTTC	CSASPGEETQYF
NA	NA	TRBJ1-2	TRBV10-3	TGTGCCATCAGTGAGACAGACTCTGGAAACACCTTC	CAISETDSGNTF
NA	few	TRBJ1-4	TRBV20-1	TGCAGTGCTAGAGACCACACTGCAACTAATGAAAAACTGTTTTTT	CSARDHTATNEKLFF
NA	NA	TRBJ2-5	TRBV7-9	TGTGCCAGCAGCTTAGATTTTATAGGAGGGAAAGAGACCCAGTACTTC	CASSLDFIGGKETQYF
NA	many	TRBJ1-2	TRBV2	TGTGCCAGCAGTCCGGTCAGGAGTTCAGCTAACTATGGCTACACCTTC	CASSPVRSSANYGYTF
TRBD1	NA	TRBJ1-5	TRBV20-1	TGCAGTGCTGATACAGGGGACAATCAGCCCCAGCATTTT	CSADTGDNQPQHF
TRBD1	few	TRBJ1-2	TRBV7-9	TGTGCCAGCAGCCACACGGGACAGGGCTATGGCTACACCTTC	CASSHTGQGYGYTF
NA	many	TRBJ1-2	TRBV5-8	TGTGCCAGCATAAGAGGAGGGAACATAAACTATGGCTACACCTTC	CASIRGGNINYGYTF
NA	NA	TRBJ1-1	TRBV2	TGTGCCAGCAGTTACAGGGACACCGGGGAGACTGAAGCTTTCTTT	CASSYRDTGETEAFF
NA	few	TRBJ1-5	TRBV2	TGTGCCAGCATCCTCCTGGGGAACCGGGCCGCGGTCCAGCATTTT	CASILLGNRAAVQHF
NA	NA	TRBJ1-1	TRBV12-3/TRBV12-4	TGTGCCAGCAGACCGGCCAACCTCAGGCTTGGGATGAACACTGAAGCTTTCTTT	CASRPANLRLGMNTEAFF
TRBD1	many	TRBJ1-5	TRBV15	TGTGCCACCAGCAGAGGCGGGACAGAGAATAGCAATCAGCCCCAGCATTTT	CATSRGGTENSNQPQHF
NA	few	TRBJ2-5	TRBV6-1	TGTGCCAGCGGGGTTCTTAGGGAGACCCAGTACTTC	CASGVLRETQYF
NA	many	TRBJ2-5	TRBV11-2	TGTGCCAGCAGCCGACTGACAGGGAGGGAGACCCAGTACTTC	CASSRLTGRETQYF
NA	few	TRBJ1-5	TRBV12-3/TRBV12-4	TGTGCCAGCAGTTTATGGAACAATCAGCCCCAGCATTTT	CASSLWNNQPQHF
TRBD1	NA	TRBJ1-2	TRBV6-5	TGTGCCAGCAGACCTGGAGGGGGCCTATATGGCTACACCTTC	CASRPGGGLYGYTF
NA	many	TRBJ1-3	TRBV29-1	TGCAGCGTCAACCTTGGAAACACCATATATTTT	CSVNLGNTIYF
NA	few	TRBJ2-5	TRBV9	TGTGCCAGCAGCGCCTCCCCGAGGGGGGCACAAGAGACCCAGTACTTC	CASSASPRGAQETQYF
NA	NA	TRBJ2-4	TRBV20-1	TGCAGTGCTAATCCCGCGGCTATAGCCAAAAACATTCAGTACTTC	CSANPAAIAKNIQYF
NA	many	TRBJ1-2	TRBV10-3	TGTGCCATCAGTGGAACTAGTACAGGGTATGATGGCTACACCTTC	CAISGTSTGYDGYTF
NA	NA	TRBJ1-4	TRBV7-9	TGTGCCAGCAGCTTACGCGGGGTCGGAGAAAAACTGTTTTTT	CASSLRGVGEKLFF
TRBD1	NA	TRBJ2-2	TRBV2	TGTGCCTGGACAGGGGCCCCCGGGGAGCTGTTTTTT	CAWTGAPGELFF
TRBD1	few	TRBJ1-5	TRBV19	TGTGCCAGTAGTGGACAGGGAGTAGGCAATCAGCCCCAGCATTTT	CASSGQGVGNQPQHF
NA	many	TRBJ1-1	TRBV7-8	TGTGCCAGCAGCACAGGAGGCAACACTGAAGCTTTCTTT	CASSTGGNTEAFF